This TCR beta chain was observed in a study of T cells in Graves' hyperthyroidism and ophthalmopathy. Study results and caveats: The model anticipated ophthalmopathy a median approximately 6.6 months pre-onset.

It was RNA transcripts that yielded the amplified TCR beta CDR3 regions. During a first-round RT-PCR of the TCR CDR3, the HTBI primer set was used. One entry per CDR3 protein results from TCRdb running MiXCR on the multiplex PCR reads. The sample lists under 350,000 distinct CDR3 sequences; around 20% were seen once. Over 18 months, lack of ophthalmopathy progression marked Graves' hyperthyroidism as stable. Those patients with uncontrolled infection, other autoimmune disease, pregnancy or lactation were excluded. Diagnosis relied on clinical symptoms, serum thyroxine and TRAb, thyroid ultrasound and orbital computed tomography. This clonotype was counted between two and nine times. Its specificity is not known. Germline V gene lookup returns CDR1 MNHNS and CDR2 SASEGT. Trimming took off 7 bases at V and 2 bases at J, with 14 bases between the two ends. This CDR3 contains 14 residues.

The chain has TRBV6-1 and TRBJ1-2; D gene ambiguous. Sequenced sample: blood. The receptor was derived from a woman aged 45-65 years with Graves' hyperthyroidism. In nucleotides, the CDR3 is TGTGCCAGCACCGAAGTAGCGGGGAACTATGGCTACACCTTC. Translating gives CASTEVAGNYGYTF.